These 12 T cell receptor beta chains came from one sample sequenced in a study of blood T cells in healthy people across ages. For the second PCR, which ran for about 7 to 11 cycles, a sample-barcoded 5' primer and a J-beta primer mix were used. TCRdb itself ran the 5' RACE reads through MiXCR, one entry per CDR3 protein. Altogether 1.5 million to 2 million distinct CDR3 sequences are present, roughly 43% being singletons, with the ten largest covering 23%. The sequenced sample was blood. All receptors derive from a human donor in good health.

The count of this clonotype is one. In nucleotides, the CDR3 is TGTGCCAGCAGCAGGACAGGGGGCTACGGGGCCAACGTCCTGACTTTC. It specifies CASSRTGGYGANVLTF. The chain uses TRBV7-3 and TRBJ2-6, with 11 nucleotides matching TRBD1. The CDR3 contains 16 residues. CDR1 and CDR2 (germline): SGHTA, FQGTGA. J gave up 4 bases and V 5 bases, and 4 bases lay outside the gene matches.

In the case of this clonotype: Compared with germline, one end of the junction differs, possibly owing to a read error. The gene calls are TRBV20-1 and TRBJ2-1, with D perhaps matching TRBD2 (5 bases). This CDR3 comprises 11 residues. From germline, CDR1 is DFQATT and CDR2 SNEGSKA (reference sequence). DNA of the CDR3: TGCAGGGCTAGGGAGTACAATGAGCAGTTCTTC. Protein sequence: CRAREYNEQFF.

The CDR3 DNA sequence: TGCGCCAGCAGCCAAGCAGGGTCCAACACTGAAGCTTTCTTT. Translation gives CASSQAGSNTEAFF. The rearrangement joins TRBV4-3 to TRBJ1-1, with D perhaps TRBD1 (5 bases). The V gene's germline CDR1 is LGHNA and CDR2 YSLEER. CDR3 size: 14 residues. Trimming shortened V by 1 base and J by 2 bases, and 8 bases separated the two germline ends.

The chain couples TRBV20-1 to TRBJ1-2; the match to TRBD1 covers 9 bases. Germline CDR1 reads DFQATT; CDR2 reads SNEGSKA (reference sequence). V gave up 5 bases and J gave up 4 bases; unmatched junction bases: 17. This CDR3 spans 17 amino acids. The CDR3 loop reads CSAEARIGQGWGYGYTF. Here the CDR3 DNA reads TGCAGTGCTGAAGCGAGAATCGGACAGGGGTGGGGCTATGGCTACACCTTC.

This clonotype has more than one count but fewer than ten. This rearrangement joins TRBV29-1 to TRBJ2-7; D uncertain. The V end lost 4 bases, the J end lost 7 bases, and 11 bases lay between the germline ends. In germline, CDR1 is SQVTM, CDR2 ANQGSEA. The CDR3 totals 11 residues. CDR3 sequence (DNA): TGCAGCGTTGCCTCATACAATGAGCAGTACTTC. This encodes CSVASYNEQYF.

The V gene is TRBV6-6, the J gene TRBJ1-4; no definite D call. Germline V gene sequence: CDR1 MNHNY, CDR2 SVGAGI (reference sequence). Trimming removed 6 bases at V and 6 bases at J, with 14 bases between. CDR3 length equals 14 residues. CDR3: CASRDGMGDEKLFF. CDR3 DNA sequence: TGTGCCAGCAGAGACGGGATGGGTGATGAAAAACTGTTTTTT.

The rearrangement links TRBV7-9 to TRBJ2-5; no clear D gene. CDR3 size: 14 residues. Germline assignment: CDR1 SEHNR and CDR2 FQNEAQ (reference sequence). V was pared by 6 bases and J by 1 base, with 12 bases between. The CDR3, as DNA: TGTGCCAGCAGTCCTCCGACACCCCAAGAGACCCAGTACTTC. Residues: CASSPPTPQETQYF.

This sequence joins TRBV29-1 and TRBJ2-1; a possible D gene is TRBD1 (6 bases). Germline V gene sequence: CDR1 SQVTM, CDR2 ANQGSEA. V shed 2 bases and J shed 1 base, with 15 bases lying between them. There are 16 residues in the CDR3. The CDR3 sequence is CSVEYGTRASYNEQFF. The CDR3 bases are TGCAGCGTTGAATATGGGACACGCGCTTCCTACAATGAGCAGTTCTTC.

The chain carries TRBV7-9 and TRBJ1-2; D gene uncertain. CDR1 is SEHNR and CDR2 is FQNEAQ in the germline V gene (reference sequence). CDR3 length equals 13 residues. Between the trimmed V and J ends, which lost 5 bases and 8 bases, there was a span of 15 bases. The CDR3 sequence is CASSLRAAEGYTF. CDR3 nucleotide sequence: TGTGCCAGCAGCCTTAGAGCTGCGGAGGGCTACACCTTC.

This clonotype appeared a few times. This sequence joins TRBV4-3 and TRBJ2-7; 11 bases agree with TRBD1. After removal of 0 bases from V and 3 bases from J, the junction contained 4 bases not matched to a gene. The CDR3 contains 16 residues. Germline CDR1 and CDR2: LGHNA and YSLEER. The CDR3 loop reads CASSQDSGTGGYEQYF. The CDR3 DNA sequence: TGCGCCAGCAGCCAAGATTCGGGGACAGGGGGCTACGAGCAGTACTTC.

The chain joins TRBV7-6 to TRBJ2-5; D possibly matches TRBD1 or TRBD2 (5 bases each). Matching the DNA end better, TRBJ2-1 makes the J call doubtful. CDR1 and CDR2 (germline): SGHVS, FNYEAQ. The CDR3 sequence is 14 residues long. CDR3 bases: TGTGCCAGCAGCTTACCGGGACGAGGAGAGACCCAGTTCTTC. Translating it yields CASSLPGRGETQFF.

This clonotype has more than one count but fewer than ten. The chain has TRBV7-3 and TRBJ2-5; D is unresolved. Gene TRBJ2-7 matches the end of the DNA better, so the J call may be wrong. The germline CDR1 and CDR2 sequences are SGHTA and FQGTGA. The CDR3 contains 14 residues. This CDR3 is CASSLGPSPDEQYF. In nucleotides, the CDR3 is TGTGCCAGCAGCCTAGGGCCTTCTCCTGACGAGCAGTACTTC.